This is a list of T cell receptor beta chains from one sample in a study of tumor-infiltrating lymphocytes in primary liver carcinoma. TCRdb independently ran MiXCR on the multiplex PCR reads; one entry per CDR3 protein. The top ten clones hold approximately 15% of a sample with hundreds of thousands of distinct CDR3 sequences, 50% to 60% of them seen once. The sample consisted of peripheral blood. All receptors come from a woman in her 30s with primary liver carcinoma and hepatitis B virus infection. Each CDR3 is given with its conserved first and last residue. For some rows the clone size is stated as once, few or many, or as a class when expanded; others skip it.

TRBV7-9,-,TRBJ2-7,CASSETSGRAVYVQYF
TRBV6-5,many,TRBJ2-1,CASSEGLAGFNEQFF
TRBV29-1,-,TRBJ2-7,CSVPGLEGGGVDEQYF
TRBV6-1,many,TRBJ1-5,CASSPGRYSNQPQHF
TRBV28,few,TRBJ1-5,CASEVQGRIQPQHF
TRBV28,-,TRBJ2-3,CASSSGLGTDTQYF
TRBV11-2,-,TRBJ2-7,CASNPNSHEQYF
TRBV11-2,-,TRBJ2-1,CASSSNLAGSEQPF
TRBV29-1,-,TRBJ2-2,CSVETGTGNTGELFF
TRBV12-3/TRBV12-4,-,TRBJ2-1,CASSFVGLAGVAVHNEQFF
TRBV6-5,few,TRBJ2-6,CASSYSWDSGANVLTF
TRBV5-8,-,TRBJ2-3,CASSLGFAGRGDTQYF
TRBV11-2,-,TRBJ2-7,CASSHGQGPYEQYF
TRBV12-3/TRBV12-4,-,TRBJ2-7,CASGPGQGSREQYF
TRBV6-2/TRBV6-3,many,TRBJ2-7,CASSEAFSYEQYF
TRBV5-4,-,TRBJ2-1,CDSNKRELAPNEQFF
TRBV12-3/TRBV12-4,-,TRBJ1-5,CANSLDRGQPQHF
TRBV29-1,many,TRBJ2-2,CSVDAAGGELFF
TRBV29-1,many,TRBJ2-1,CGLRDSYNEQFF
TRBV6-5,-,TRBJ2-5,CASSLSGGRETQYF
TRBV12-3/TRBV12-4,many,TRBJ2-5,CASSRGQGFVTQYF
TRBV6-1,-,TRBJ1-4,CVSSDQPGATNGKLFF
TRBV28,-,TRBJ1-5,CAGSLRSGIGPLHF
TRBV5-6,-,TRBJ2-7,CASSPTGTSTKQYF
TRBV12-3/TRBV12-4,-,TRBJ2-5,CVSSLLEFQETQYF
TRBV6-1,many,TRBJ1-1,CASSESRREAFF
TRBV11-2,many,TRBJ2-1,CASSYLIGGNEQFF
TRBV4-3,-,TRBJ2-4,CASNQEPSWATGKNIQYF
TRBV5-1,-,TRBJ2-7,CASSFSGRTYEQYF
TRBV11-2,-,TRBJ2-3,CASSSRPGPSTDTQYF
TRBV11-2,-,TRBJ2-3,CASSLGWQRSTDTRYF
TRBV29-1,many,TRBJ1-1,CSVERGGKSEAFF
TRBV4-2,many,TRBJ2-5,CASSQDRTSAETQYF
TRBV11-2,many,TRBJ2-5,CASSVREVETQYF
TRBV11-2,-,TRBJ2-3,CASSLEGDMQYF
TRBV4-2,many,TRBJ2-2,CASSPNRGELFF
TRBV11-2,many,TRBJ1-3,CASSYRTVISGNTIYF
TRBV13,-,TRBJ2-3,CASSFGGSPTDTQYF
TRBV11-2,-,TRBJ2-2,CACSPGRNMINTGELFF
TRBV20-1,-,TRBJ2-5,CSAISPGQGPQETQYF
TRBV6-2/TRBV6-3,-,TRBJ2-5,CAGGRETQYF
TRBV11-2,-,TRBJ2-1,CASSLQAEAGGEQFF
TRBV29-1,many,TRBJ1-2,CSVSRDYGYTF
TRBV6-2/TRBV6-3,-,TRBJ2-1,CTSRRSGSGPNEQFF